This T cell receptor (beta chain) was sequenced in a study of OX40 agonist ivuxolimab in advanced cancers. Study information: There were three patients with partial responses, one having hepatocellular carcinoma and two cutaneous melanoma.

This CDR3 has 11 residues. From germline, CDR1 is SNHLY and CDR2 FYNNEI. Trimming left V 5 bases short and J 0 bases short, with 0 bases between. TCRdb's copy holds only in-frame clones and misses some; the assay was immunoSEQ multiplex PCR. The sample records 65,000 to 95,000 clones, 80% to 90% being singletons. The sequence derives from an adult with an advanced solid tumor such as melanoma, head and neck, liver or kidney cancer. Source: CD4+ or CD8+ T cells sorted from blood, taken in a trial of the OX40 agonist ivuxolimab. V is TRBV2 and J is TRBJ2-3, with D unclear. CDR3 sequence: CASSSTDTQYF. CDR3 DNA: TGTGCCAGCAGTAGCACAGATACGCAGTATTTT.